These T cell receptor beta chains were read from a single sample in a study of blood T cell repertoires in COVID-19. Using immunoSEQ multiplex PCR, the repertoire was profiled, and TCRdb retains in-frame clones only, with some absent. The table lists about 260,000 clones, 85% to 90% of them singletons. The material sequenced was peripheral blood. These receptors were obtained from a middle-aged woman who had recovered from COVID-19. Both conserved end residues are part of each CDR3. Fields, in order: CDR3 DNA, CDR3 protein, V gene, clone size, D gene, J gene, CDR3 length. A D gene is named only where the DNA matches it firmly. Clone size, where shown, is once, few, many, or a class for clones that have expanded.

TGTGCCAGCAGCCCCCGAGACAGGGGACGGGGAGCTTTCTTT | CASSPRDRGRGAFF | TRBV3-1/TRBV3-2 | - | TRBD1 | TRBJ1-1 | 14
TGTGCCTGGAGTCCCCGGGGGGCAGAGCAGTACTTC | CAWSPRGAEQYF | TRBV30 | - | - | TRBJ2-7 | 12
TGTGCCAGCAGTGAAGCCCCCCCGGGGTACACAGATACGCAGTATTTT | CASSEAPPGYTDTQYF | TRBV2 | - | - | TRBJ2-3 | 16
TGTGCCACCAGCGCCCGACAGGGTGGGAATGAAAAACTGTTTTTT | CATSARQGGNEKLFF | TRBV15 | - | TRBD1 | TRBJ1-4 | 15
TGCGCCAGCACCGACCTCTTTAGGGACAGGGCAAATGAGCAGTTCTTC | CASTDLFRDRANEQFF | TRBV10-2 | - | TRBD1 | TRBJ2-1 | 16
TGTGCCAGCAGCCAAGGCTTAAGGAGGGGGCGATTCTACAATGAGCAGTTCTTC | CASSQGLRRGRFYNEQFF | TRBV3-1/TRBV3-2 | - | - | TRBJ2-1 | 18
TGCGCCAGCAGCCACTTGACAGGCGTCTCTGGAAACACCATATATTTT | CASSHLTGVSGNTIYF | TRBV4-3 | - | - | TRBJ1-3 | 16
TGTGCCAGCAGCTTTCCAACAGGGGGCCGAGAAAAACTGTTTTTT | CASSFPTGGREKLFF | TRBV7-9 | - | TRBD1 | TRBJ1-4 | 15
TGTGCCAGCAGCTTGGTCCTGACATACACAGATACGCAGTATTTT | CASSLVLTYTDTQYF | TRBV5-5 | - | - | TRBJ2-3 | 15
TGTGCCAGCTCCCCAGACAGCGTTAGGCAGTTCTTC | CASSPDSVRQFF | TRBV18 | - | - | TRBJ2-1 | 12
TGTGCCAGCAGCTATCAGGGTGGGACTGAAGCTTTCTTT | CASSYQGGTEAFF | TRBV14 | few | - | TRBJ1-1 | 13
TGCGCCAGCAGAGGACAGGGGGTATCCTACGAGCAGTACTTC | CASRGQGVSYEQYF | TRBV5-1 | - | TRBD1 | TRBJ2-7 | 14
TGTGCCAGCAGCTTGTCGGTAGAAGAGACCCAGTACTTC | CASSLSVEETQYF | TRBV5-8 | - | - | TRBJ2-5 | 13
TGTGCCTGGAGTGTACACCTTGTTGGCTACACCTTC | CAWSVHLVGYTF | TRBV30 | - | - | TRBJ1-2 | 12
TGTGCCAGCAGCTTGGCAGCGGGGGGGCCAGATACGCAGTATTTT | CASSLAAGGPDTQYF | TRBV5-4 | - | TRBD2 | TRBJ2-3 | 15
TGTGCCAGCAGGGCCAGGGGCAATCAGCCCCAGCATTTT | CASRARGNQPQHF | TRBV6-5 | once | - | TRBJ1-5 | 13
TGTGCCTGGAGCCTACAGGGGGGGAACACTGAAGCTTTCTTT | CAWSLQGGNTEAFF | TRBV30 | - | TRBD1 | TRBJ1-1 | 14
TGTGCCAGCAGTTACAGCCCAGGCCAAGAGACCCAGTACTTC | CASSYSPGQETQYF | TRBV6-2/TRBV6-3 | - | - | TRBJ2-5 | 14
TGTGCCAGCAGCTTGGGGACAGGGGAACACGAGCAGTACTTC | CASSLGTGEHEQYF | TRBV5-4 | - | TRBD1 | TRBJ2-7 | 14
TGTGCCAGCAGCGAGCGGACCGGGAACACTGAAGCTTTCTTT | CASSERTGNTEAFF | TRBV7-2 | - | - | TRBJ1-1 | 14
TGTGCCAGCAGCCAAGGCGGAAACACTGAAGCTTTCTTT | CASSQGGNTEAFF | TRBV4-2 | - | - | TRBJ1-1 | 13
TGTGCCAGCAGCTTGCCAGCGGGGGGCCCTCAGGATACGCAGTATTTT | CASSLPAGGPQDTQYF | TRBV7-2 | - | TRBD2 | TRBJ2-3 | 16
TGTGCCAGCAGCTTGGGGACAGGGGAGTTTCAGTACTTC | CASSLGTGEFQYF | TRBV7-9 | - | TRBD1 | TRBJ2-5 | 13
TGTGCCAGCAGTTTACATCATACCGGGACTAGCAGATACTACGAGCAGTACTTC | CASSLHHTGTSRYYEQYF | TRBV28 | - | TRBD2 | TRBJ2-7 | 18
TGCAGCGTTCCACCCGGAGGGGATGAGGATACGCAGTATTTT | CSVPPGGDEDTQYF | TRBV29-1 | - | - | TRBJ2-3 | 14
TGCAGTGCTAGTAGCGGGACAAAGGGTGAAAAACTGTTTTTT | CSASSGTKGEKLFF | TRBV20-1 | - | - | TRBJ1-4 | 14
TGTGCCAGCAGCCAAGAACTTCGCCGGGGGACCCAGTACTTC | CASSQELRRGTQYF | TRBV3-1/TRBV3-2 | - | - | TRBJ2-5 | 14
TGTGCCATCAGCGGGGACATAGGGGATCAGCCCCAGCATTTT | CAISGDIGDQPQHF | TRBV10-3 | - | - | TRBJ1-5 | 14
TGTGCCAGCAGTGGCAGGGCGGACATTCAGTACTTC | CASSGRADIQYF | TRBV2 | - | - | TRBJ2-4 | 12
TGTGCCAGCAGCTTAGAGACGGACAGTTACGAGCAGTACTTC | CASSLETDSYEQYF | TRBV7-2 | - | - | TRBJ2-7 | 14
TGCGCCAGCAGCACCACTAGCGGGGGGCCCATCGAGCAGTACTTC | CASSTTSGGPIEQYF | TRBV5-1 | - | TRBD2 | TRBJ2-7 | 15
TGTGCCTGGAGTCGACAGGGGGTGAACTACGAGCAGTACTTC | CAWSRQGVNYEQYF | TRBV30 | - | TRBD1 | TRBJ2-7 | 14
TGTGCCATCAGTGATTTACGGTCTGGAAACACCATATATTTT | CAISDLRSGNTIYF | TRBV10-3 | - | - | TRBJ1-3 | 14
TGTGCCAGCTTAAATGCTCAAAGGGCAACGGTGACCAGGGAGGCGACTCAGCCCCAGCATTTT | CASLNAQRATVTREATQPQHF | TRBV21-1 | - | - | TRBJ1-5 | 21
TGTGCCAGCGCTAGGACAGGAGGAACCGGGGAGCTGTTTTTT | CASARTGGTGELFF | TRBV2 | - | TRBD1 | TRBJ2-2 | 14
TGCGCCAGCAGCCAAGTCGGGAAGATCTCAGGGGAAAACACTGAAGCTTTCTTT | CASSQVGKISGENTEAFF | TRBV4-1 | - | - | TRBJ1-1 | 18
TGTGCCAGCTCACCCCCGACAGGGCCTAACTATGGCTACACCTTC | CASSPPTGPNYGYTF | TRBV18 | - | TRBD1 | TRBJ1-2 | 15
TGTGCCAGCAGGCAGGGGACATCATCTGGAAACACCATATATTTT | CASRQGTSSGNTIYF | TRBV2 | - | - | TRBJ1-3 | 15
TGTGCCAGCAGCTTAGCCTATGGAGGGGACTTACACTATGGCTACACCTTC | CASSLAYGGDLHYGYTF | TRBV7-2 | - | - | TRBJ1-2 | 17
TGTGCCAGCAGCTCCACAGGAGATAGGGGCCATGAGCAGTTCTTC | CASSSTGDRGHEQFF | TRBV11-3 | - | - | TRBJ2-1 | 15
TGTGCCAGCAGTTTACAGGGCTATGGCTACACCTTC | CASSLQGYGYTF | TRBV27 | - | - | TRBJ1-2 | 12
TGTGCCAGCCTTAGACAGCTGAACACTGAAGCTTTCTTT | CASLRQLNTEAFF | TRBV19 | - | - | TRBJ1-1 | 13
TGTGCCAGCAGCCCCAGGGCCTATAATGAAAAACTGTTTTTT | CASSPRAYNEKLFF | TRBV9 | - | - | TRBJ1-4 | 14
TGCGCCAGCAGCTTGGCCCGGGGGGTGGGCACAGATACGCAGTATTTT | CASSLARGVGTDTQYF | TRBV5-1 | - | TRBD2 | TRBJ2-3 | 16
TGCGCCAGCAGTCGGGACAGCCCTTGGGGCTACACCTTC | CASSRDSPWGYTF | TRBV5-1 | - | TRBD1 | TRBJ1-2 | 13
TGTGCCAGCTCATCCGACGGGACAGGCGGAAACACCATATATTTT | CASSSDGTGGNTIYF | TRBV18 | few | TRBD1 | TRBJ1-3 | 15
TGCGCCAGCAGCCAGCCCGGGAGCTCTGGAAACACCATATATTTT | CASSQPGSSGNTIYF | TRBV4-1 | - | - | TRBJ1-3 | 15
TGTGCCAGCAGCCAAGCTCCAGGGGAATCAGGGGCCAACGTCCTGACTTTC | CASSQAPGESGANVLTF | TRBV14 | - | - | TRBJ2-6 | 17
TGTGCCAGCCTAAGGACAGGCCTCCCGTCAGATACGCAGTATTTT | CASLRTGLPSDTQYF | TRBV6-5 | - | TRBD1 | TRBJ2-3 | 15
TGTGCCAGTTTAGGGCGGGGGAACACTGAAGCTTTCTTT | CASLGRGNTEAFF | TRBV19 | once | - | TRBJ1-1 | 13
TGTGCCAGCAGTTTAGCGCGGCGGTACGAGCAGTACTTC | CASSLARRYEQYF | TRBV12-3/TRBV12-4 | - | - | TRBJ2-7 | 13
TGTGCCAGCAGCCGAGAGAGCTCTGGAAACACCATATATTTT | CASSRESSGNTIYF | TRBV14 | few | - | TRBJ1-3 | 14
TGTGCCAGCAGCCCCCCAGACAGGAGCAATCAGCCCCAGCATTTT | CASSPPDRSNQPQHF | TRBV7-8 | - | - | TRBJ1-5 | 15
TGTGCCTGGCCTCGACAGGGAGGCTACACCTTC | CAWPRQGGYTF | TRBV30 | - | TRBD1 | TRBJ1-2 | 11
TGCGCCAGCAGCCAAGTGCCGCTTGTAGCGGGGGGTCTCCAAGAGACCCAGTACTTC | CASSQVPLVAGGLQETQYF | TRBV4-1 | - | TRBD2 | TRBJ2-5 | 19
TGTGCCACCAGCAGATCAACTAGCGGGACCTACAATGAGCAGTTCTTC | CATSRSTSGTYNEQFF | TRBV15 | once | TRBD2 | TRBJ2-1 | 16
TGTGCCAGCAGTGAAAGGGACAGTCTCTCCTACGAGCAGTACTTC | CASSERDSLSYEQYF | TRBV6-1 | - | TRBD1 | TRBJ2-7 | 15
TGTGCCTGGAGTGTACTGAGCTCCTATAATTCACCCCTCCACTTT | CAWSVLSSYNSPLHF | TRBV30 | - | - | TRBJ1-6 | 15
TGTGCCAGCAGCCCGGCACCAGCGGGCCCTTTAGGGGAGACCCAGTACTTC | CASSPAPAGPLGETQYF | TRBV7-9 | - | - | TRBJ2-5 | 17